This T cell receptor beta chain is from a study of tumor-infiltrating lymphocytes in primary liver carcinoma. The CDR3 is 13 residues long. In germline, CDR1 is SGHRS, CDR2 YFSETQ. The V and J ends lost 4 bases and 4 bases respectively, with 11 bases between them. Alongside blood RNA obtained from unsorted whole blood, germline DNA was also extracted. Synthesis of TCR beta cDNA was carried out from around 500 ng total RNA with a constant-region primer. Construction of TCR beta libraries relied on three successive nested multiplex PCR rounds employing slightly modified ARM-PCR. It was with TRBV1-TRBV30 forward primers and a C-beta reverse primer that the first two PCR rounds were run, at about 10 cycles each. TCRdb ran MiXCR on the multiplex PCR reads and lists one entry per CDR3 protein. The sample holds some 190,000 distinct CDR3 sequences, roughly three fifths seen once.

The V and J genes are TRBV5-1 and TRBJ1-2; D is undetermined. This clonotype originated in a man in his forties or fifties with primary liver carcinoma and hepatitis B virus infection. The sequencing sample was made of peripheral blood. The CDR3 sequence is CASSTEEGYGYTF. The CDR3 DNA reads TGCGCCAGCAGCACAGAGGAAGGCTATGGCTACACCTTC.